This entry concerns a single T cell receptor (beta chain). Germline CDR1 SEHNR, CDR2 FQNEAQ (reference sequence). This CDR3 is 15 amino acids long. V lost 2 bases to trimming and J lost 6 bases; unmatched junction nucleotides: 3. Original data processing: Nucleated cell counts were estimated from reference gene primer amplification. The repertoire was sequenced with immunoSEQ multiplex PCR; TCRdb's copy has only in-frame clones and lacks some. The V and J calls and clone size come from that table; D and trimming were worked out from the DNA. This sample has about 200,000 clones, with about 88% found just once. The data derive from a study of blood T cell repertoires in COVID-19. Study at large: Researchers got acute and convalescent COVID-19 samples from the United States, Italy and Spain. PBMCs, B-cell-depleted T cells, or T cells were the source of the cDNA or gDNA that made up the material.

The chain uses TRBV7-9 and TRBJ1-5; TRBD1 aligns across 11 bases. Sequencing was performed on peripheral blood. The TCR sequence derives from a man between 45 and 60 years old with COVID-19, enrolled during active disease. CDR3 nucleotides: TGTGCCAGCAGCTTATCCGGACAGGGGGCTCAGCCCCAGCATTTT. This encodes CASSLSGQGAQPQHF.